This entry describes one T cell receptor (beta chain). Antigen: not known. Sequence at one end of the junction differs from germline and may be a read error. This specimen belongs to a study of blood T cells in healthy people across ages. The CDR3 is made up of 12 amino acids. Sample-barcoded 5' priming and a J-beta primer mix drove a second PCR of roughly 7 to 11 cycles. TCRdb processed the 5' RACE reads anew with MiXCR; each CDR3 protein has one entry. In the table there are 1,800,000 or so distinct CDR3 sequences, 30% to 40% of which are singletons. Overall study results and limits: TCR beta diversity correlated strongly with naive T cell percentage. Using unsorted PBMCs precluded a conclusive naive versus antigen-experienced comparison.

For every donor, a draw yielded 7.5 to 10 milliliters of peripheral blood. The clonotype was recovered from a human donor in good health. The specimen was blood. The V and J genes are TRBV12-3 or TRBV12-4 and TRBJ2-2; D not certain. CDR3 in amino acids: CAGSQLSGELFF. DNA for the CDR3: TGTGCCGGCAGTCAGTTATCCGGGGAGCTGTTTTTT.